This TCR beta chain is from a study of cytomegalovirus exposure and HLA in healthy donors. Study-wide points: Accurate prediction of most subjects' HLA-A and HLA-B alleles from TCR beta sequences was reported. Fewer N-insertions (relative to the approximately 670-donor mean) were reportedly seen in an Asian-associated ancestry cluster in a later analysis.

CDR1 and CDR2 from the germline V gene are SEHNR and FQNEAQ (reference sequence). J was trimmed by 4 bases and V by 5 bases; bases with no gene match: 8. The CDR3 is 16 residues long. Details on this clone: The target antigen is unknown.

PCR primers comprised 60 Vbeta and 13 Jbeta primers. TCRdb keeps only in-frame clones here, not all; method: immunoSEQ multiplex PCR. The data contain 72,000 or so clones, roughly four fifths of them singletons. The chain carries TRBV7-9 and TRBJ1-3, with 10 bases that match TRBD1. Sequencing was performed on PBMCs. The TCR originated in a woman aged 25 to 39 in good health and CMV-seropositive. For the CDR3, the DNA is TGTGCCAGCAGCCCCGAGGGACAGGGGTCCGGAAACACCATATATTTT. Amino acids: CASSPEGQGSGNTIYF. Based on the CDR3 plus reference TRBV7-9 and TRBJ1-3, the full variable domain is DTGVSQNPRHKITKRGQNVTFRCDPISEHNRLYWYRQTLGQGPEFLTYFQNEAQLEKSRLLSDRFSAERPKGSFSTLEIQRTEQGDSAMYLCASSPEGQGSGNTIYFGEGSWLTVV.